This T cell receptor (beta chain) was captured by sequencing in a study of shared clonotypes between healthy human individuals. Study-level background: Serving as donors were two women and a few men, whose ages spanned 18 to 49.

The repertoire was sequenced with immunoSEQ multiplex PCR; TCRdb's copy has only in-frame clones and lacks some. Here the sample spans nearly 600,000 clones, 95% to 96% being singletons. CDR3 size: 15 residues. CDR1 and CDR2 from the germline V gene are PRHDT and FYEKMQ (reference sequence). Trimming took 2 bases from V and 9 from J; bases not matched to a gene: 6. Naivety among CD8 cells was defined by CD45RO negativity and positive CCR7 selection, thereby excluding terminally differentiated effector memory CD45RA+ cells. Participating donors were healthy, HIV-negative adults free of recent acute infections or vaccinations. There were only Caucasian adults among the donors, and all lived in Nashville, Tennessee. This clone has only a few counts.

The sequencing input was naive CD8+ T cells sorted from blood. This TCR was sampled from a woman aged 25 to 45 in good health. This rearrangement joins TRBV13 to TRBJ2-1, with 11 bases lining up with TRBD2. The CDR3 nucleotides are TGTGCCAGCAGCTTACCGTCTAGCGGGGGGCGTGAGCAGTTCTTC. This sequence encodes CASSLPSSGGREQFF.